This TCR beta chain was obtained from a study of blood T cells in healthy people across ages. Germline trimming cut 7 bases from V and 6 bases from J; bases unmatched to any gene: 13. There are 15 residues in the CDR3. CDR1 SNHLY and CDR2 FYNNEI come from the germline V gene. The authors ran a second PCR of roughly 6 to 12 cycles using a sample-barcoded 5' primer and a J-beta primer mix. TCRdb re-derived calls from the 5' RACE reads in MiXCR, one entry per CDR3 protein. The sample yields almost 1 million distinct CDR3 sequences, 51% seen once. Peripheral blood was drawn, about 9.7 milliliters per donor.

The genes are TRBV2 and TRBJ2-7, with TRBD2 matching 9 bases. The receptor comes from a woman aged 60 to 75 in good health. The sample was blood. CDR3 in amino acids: CASTEEGGRACEQYF. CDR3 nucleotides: TGTGCCAGCACAGAAGAAGGCGGGAGGGCCTGCGAGCAGTACTTC. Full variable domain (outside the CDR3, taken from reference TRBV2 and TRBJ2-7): EPEVTQTPSHQVTQMGQEVILRCVPISNHLYFYWYRQILGQKVEFLVSFYNNEISEKSEIFDDQFSVERPDGSNFTLKIRSTKLEDSAMYFCASTEEGGRACEQYFGPGTRLTVT.